This entry features one TCR beta chain sequence. The antigen is unknown. Generated by immunoSEQ multiplex PCR, the TCRdb table keeps only in-frame clones and is missing some. The data contain about 140,000 clones, less than 90% of them singletons. This sample was taken from a study of radiation and T cells in renal cell carcinoma. CDR3 size: 13 residues. CDR1 SGDLS and CDR2 YYNGEE come from the germline V gene. Germline trimming cut 4 bases from V and 3 bases from J; bases unmatched to any gene: 3. Study observations and caveats: No pretreatment tumor biopsies were available for baseline clonotypes.

Specified time point: baseline pretreatment blood. Treatment defined: 15 Gy SBRT to primary tumor, nephrectomy 4 weeks later. The sequence was obtained from a woman aged 45-60 years with renal cell carcinoma. The chain couples TRBV9 to TRBJ1-1, with 7 bases aligning to TRBD1. This specimen was blood, taken from a patient whose treatment included radiotherapy and nephrectomy. The CDR3 DNA reads TGTGCCAGCAGCAACAGGGGCGACACTGAAGCTTTCTTT. This gives the protein CASSNRGDTEAFF.